The next 25 T cell receptor beta chains were all read from a single sample in a study of blood T cell repertoires in COVID-19. Assay: immunoSEQ multiplex PCR; the TCRdb copy retains only in-frame clones and omits some. Here the sample spans roughly 340,000 clones, roughly nine tenths being singletons. Sequencing used PBMCs or T cells enriched from blood (not recorded which). These receptors were collected from a man aged 18 to 29 who had recovered from COVID-19.

V is TRBV5-6 and J is TRBJ2-1; D is possibly TRBD2 (6 bases). This CDR3 region has 16 residues. V gave up 0 bases and J gave up 3 bases, with 13 bases separating them. CDR1 is SGHDT and CDR2 is YYEEEE in the germline V gene. Written as DNA, the CDR3 is TGTGCCAGCAGCTTGGCCGAGGAGGGTATCTACAATGAGCAGTTCTTC. Translating gives CASSLAEEGIYNEQFF. Filled out from reference TRBV5-6 and TRBJ2-1, the complete variable domain reads DAGVTQSPTHLIKTRGQQVTLRCSPKSGHDTVSWYQQALGQGPQFIFQYYEEEERQRGNFPDRFSGHQFPNYSSELNVNALLLGDSALYLCASSLAEEGIYNEQFFGPGTRLTVL.

The chain employs TRBV7-9 and TRBJ2-1; 8 nucleotides agree with TRBD2. Germline lookup yields CDR1 SEHNR and CDR2 FQNEAQ (reference sequence). The CDR3 has 13 residues. Trimming removed 8 bases from V and 4 bases from J; junction bases left unmatched: 4. The CDR3 loop reads CASYREGYNEQFF. The CDR3 nucleotides are TGTGCCAGCTACCGGGAGGGGTACAATGAGCAGTTCTTC.

This clone was observed a handful of times. The chain combines TRBV2 with TRBJ1-1; the D is unclear. Germline CDR1 SNHLY, CDR2 FYNNEI. The CDR3 runs 12 residues. The germline V and J ends were trimmed by 7 bases and 10 bases, with 16 bases remaining between them. The CDR3 DNA follows: TGTGCCAGCACCCTATCCCCTCCGGGAGCTTTCTTT. Translating gives CASTLSPPGAFF.

The CDR3 nucleotides are TGCAGCGTTGATGGTAGCGGGAGTTCTCCCGGGGCCTATGAGCAGTTCTTC. This translates into CSVDGSGSSPGAYEQFF. The chain joins TRBV29-1 to TRBJ2-1; 9 bases are a match to TRBD2. V lost 3 bases, J lost 8 bases, and 17 bases stayed unmatched. This CDR3 region has 17 residues. Germline V CDR1 and CDR2: SQVTM, ANQGSEA.

This chain uses TRBV2 with TRBJ2-1, with D unclear. V shed 8 bases and J shed 2 bases, with 16 bases lying between them. Looked up from germline, CDR1 is SNHLY and CDR2 is FYNNEI. CDR3 length: 15 residues. CDR3 loop: CASSLLAAAYNEQFF. The CDR3 DNA follows: TGTGCCAGCTCCCTCCTCGCGGCCGCCTACAATGAGCAGTTCTTC. Combining the CDR3 with reference TRBV2 and TRBJ2-1 gives the whole variable domain EPEVTQTPSHQVTQMGQEVILRCVPISNHLYFYWYRQILGQKVEFLVSFYNNEISEKSEIFDDQFSVERPDGSNFTLKIRSTKLEDSAMYFCASSLLAAAYNEQFFGPGTRLTVL.

The chain links TRBV2 to TRBJ1-6, with a possible D match to TRBD1 (5 bases). In germline, CDR1 is SNHLY, CDR2 FYNNEI. CDR3 length: 16 amino acids. Trimming took 1 base from V and 4 from J, leaving 11 bases between them. The CDR3 coding sequence is TGTGCCAGCAGTGAAGTAGGCAGGGTTTATAATTCACCCCTCCACTTT. Translated: CASSEVGRVYNSPLHF.

The chain combines TRBV5-1 with TRBJ1-1; 8 bases line up with TRBD1. J gave up 10 bases and V 1 base, and 9 bases lay outside the gene matches. The CDR3 totals 14 residues. Germline CDR1 and CDR2: SGHRS and YFSETQ. This CDR3 is CASSLTLQGARAFF. In nucleotides, the CDR3 is TGCGCCAGCAGCTTGACTCTCCAGGGGGCGCGAGCTTTCTTT.

In DNA form, the CDR3 reads TGTGCCAGCACGGGAGGAAACAGGGGGGATGGCTACACCTTC. Translation: CASTGGNRGDGYTF. The chain is built from TRBV2 and TRBJ1-2, with 8 nucleotides matching TRBD1. Trimming took 7 bases from V and 6 from J; bases not matched to a gene: 10. Looked up from germline, CDR1 is SNHLY and CDR2 is FYNNEI. The CDR3 covers 14 residues.

The chain carries TRBV18 and TRBJ1-5, with TRBD1 matching over 7 bases. V gave up 4 bases and J gave up 5 bases; unmatched junction bases: 2. Germline V gives CDR1 KGHSH, CDR2 LQKENI. CDR3 length equals 13 residues. The DNA of the CDR3 is TGTGCCAGCTCACAAGACAGGGATCAGCCCCAGCATTTT. Its translation is CASSQDRDQPQHF.

The CDR3: CASSSQGGTGELFF. The CDR3 DNA follows: TGTGCCAGTAGTAGCCAGGGGGGTACCGGGGAGCTGTTTTTT. This chain links TRBV19 with TRBJ2-2, with a weak D call TRBD1 (7 bases). V was cut by 4 bases and J by 5 bases, with 11 bases left in between. Germline V gene data show CDR1 as LNHDA and CDR2 as SQIVND (reference sequence). This CDR3 contains 14 residues.

The chain uses TRBV7-3 and TRBJ1-6, with TRBD1 matching over 9 bases. The CDR3 is 17 amino acids. J was trimmed by 7 bases and V by 2 bases; bases with no gene match: 9. CDR1 is SGHTA and CDR2 is FQGTGA in the germline V gene. The CDR3 sequence: CASSLVGRGQGNSPLHF. Written as DNA, the CDR3 is TGTGCCAGCAGCTTAGTTGGCCGGGGACAGGGAAATTCACCCCTCCACTTT. Full variable domain (remainder filled in from reference TRBV7-3 and TRBJ1-6): GAGVSQTPSNKVTEKGKYVELRCDPISGHTALYWYRQSLGQGPEFLIYFQGTGAADDSGLPNDRFFAVRPEGSVSTLKIQRTERGDSAVYLCASSLVGRGQGNSPLHFGNGTRLTVT.

V usage is TRBV7-2 and J usage is TRBJ2-5, with 9 bases identical to TRBD2. Trimming took 3 bases from V and 4 from J; bases not matched to a gene: 6. The CDR3 extends over 15 amino acids. The germline V gene has CDR1 SGHTA and CDR2 FQGNSA. In DNA, the CDR3 is TGTGCCAGCAGCTTCCTCCGCGGGAGGGGAGAGACCCAGTACTTC. Translation: CASSFLRGRGETQYF.

V usage is TRBV7-2 and J usage is TRBJ2-1, with 9 bases fitting TRBD2. V shed 2 bases, J shed 7 bases, and the junction held 6 bases outside the gene matches. This CDR3 has 15 residues. Germline V gene lookup returns CDR1 SGHTA and CDR2 FQGNSA. CDR3 residues: CASSLIAGAGNEQFF. The CDR3, as DNA: TGTGCCAGCAGCTTAATAGCGGGGGCGGGGAATGAGCAGTTCTTC.

The V call is TRBV7-2, the J call TRBJ1-1; TRBD1 aligns across 7 bases. With 4 bases clipped from V and 4 bases from J, the junction kept 3 bases outside the gene matches. This CDR3 is 13 amino acids long. Germline-derived CDR1 and CDR2 are SGHTA and FQGNSA. The CDR3 spells CASSSQGGTEAFF. The CDR3 region has the DNA TGTGCCAGCAGCTCCCAGGGGGGCACTGAAGCTTTCTTT.

The chain employs TRBV5-1 and TRBJ1-1; 11 bases align to TRBD1. The CDR3 is made up of 16 amino acids. V shed 4 bases, J shed 5 bases, and the junction held 10 bases outside the gene matches. Germline loops: CDR1 SGHRS, CDR2 YFSETQ. CDR3 residues: CASSPTSGTGGTEAFF. The CDR3 DNA follows: TGCGCCAGCAGCCCCACGTCCGGGACAGGGGGGACTGAAGCTTTCTTT.

Regarding this clone: The same CDR3 is also encoded by other DNA sequences in this sample. The chain uses TRBV24-1 and TRBJ2-7; TRBD1 aligns across 8 bases. Germline-derived CDR1 and CDR2 are KGHDR and SFDVKD. The CDR3 is 15 amino acids. V shed 3 bases and J 2 bases; nucleotides not matched to a gene: 5. The CDR3 DNA sequence: TGTGCCACCAGTGATCCCGGACAGGGAACCTACGAGCAGTACTTC. This encodes CATSDPGQGTYEQYF.

V and J are TRBV6-5 and TRBJ1-2, with 8 bases matching TRBD1. The CDR3 loop spans 13 amino acids. Germline CDR1 and CDR2: MNHEY and SVGAGI. The junction had 4 bases not matched to a gene; V was cut back by 4 bases and J by 6 bases. In nucleotides, the CDR3 is TGTGCCAGCAGTTCAACAGGGGGGGATGGCTACACCTTC. This codes for CASSSTGGDGYTF.

The chain is built from TRBV18 and TRBJ1-1; D is perhaps TRBD1 (5 bases). V lost 2 bases to trimming and J lost 5 bases, with 12 bases between them. From germline, CDR1 is KGHSH and CDR2 LQKENI. This CDR3 is 14 amino acids long. The CDR3 loop is CASSPSSSGTEAFF. As DNA, the CDR3 is TGTGCCAGCTCACCAAGTTCCTCAGGGACTGAAGCTTTCTTT.

As regards this clone: The same CDR3 also results from other DNA sequences found in this sample. The chain recombines TRBV28 with TRBJ2-7; D not resolved. Germline assignment: CDR1 MDHEN and CDR2 SYDVKM. Trimming took off 3 bases at V and 2 bases at J, with 5 bases between the two ends. CDR3 size: 12 residues. The CDR3 nucleotides are TGTGCCAGCAGTTTCTTAACCTACGAGCAGTACTTC. It yields the protein CASSFLTYEQYF.

The genes are TRBV27 and TRBJ1-1; tentative D call: TRBD1 (6 bases). The V end lost 8 bases, the J end lost 5 bases, and 18 bases lay between the germline ends. This CDR3 spans 14 amino acids. In germline, CDR1 is MNHEY, CDR2 SMNVEV (reference sequence). The CDR3 coding sequence is TGTGCCAGCGCCGACTCAGGGGTGAGGACTGAAGCTTTCTTT. This encodes CASADSGVRTEAFF.

The chain couples TRBV28 to TRBJ2-7; tentatively, D is TRBD2 (5 bases). The germline CDR1 and CDR2 sequences are MDHEN and SYDVKM. V shed 5 bases and J shed 0 bases, with 14 bases lying between them. The CDR3 is made up of 15 amino acids. Here the CDR3 reads CASSPGAGSSYEQYF. In DNA form, the CDR3 reads TGTGCCAGCAGTCCAGGTGCGGGTAGCTCCTACGAGCAGTACTTC.

V is TRBV5-6 and J is TRBJ2-7; D remains ambiguous. The germline V gene encodes CDR1 SGHDT and CDR2 YYEEEE. Trimming took off 4 bases at V and 5 bases at J, with 10 bases between the two ends. CDR3 length: 12 amino acids. The CDR3: CASSQTQNEQYF. The CDR3 region has the DNA TGTGCCAGCAGCCAAACACAAAACGAGCAGTACTTC.

The chain joins TRBV28 to TRBJ2-1; 12 bases align to TRBD2. The germline CDR1 and CDR2 sequences are MDHEN and SYDVKM. Germline trimming cut 4 bases from V and 6 bases from J; bases unmatched to any gene: 1. The CDR3 has 14 residues. This chain's CDR3 is CASSWTSGTNEQFF. The CDR3 DNA follows: TGTGCCAGCAGTTGGACTAGCGGGACCAATGAGCAGTTCTTC.

The chain joins TRBV5-1 to TRBJ1-4; TRBD1 aligns across 10 bases. V dropped 5 bases and J dropped 7; count of bases not matched to a gene: 5. The germline CDR1 and CDR2 sequences are SGHRS and YFSETQ. The CDR3 consists of 14 residues. The CDR3 DNA is TGCGCCAGCAGTTCCGGGACAGGGGTTGAAAAACTGTTTTTT. It translates to CASSSGTGVEKLFF.

The chain recombines TRBV6-5 with TRBJ2-1; D remains ambiguous. Germline V lookup: CDR1 MNHEY, CDR2 SVGAGI. V was pared by 2 bases and J by 7 bases, with 6 bases between. The CDR3 is 12 residues long. As DNA, the CDR3 is TGTGCCAGCAGTTACGTCGGTAATGAGCAGTTCTTC. Residues: CASSYVGNEQFF.